Presented here are 28 T cell receptor beta chains from one specimen sequenced in a study of blood T cell repertoires in COVID-19. The assay was immunoSEQ multiplex PCR, and TCRdb's table has in-frame clones only and misses some. This table has 150,000 to 200,000 clones, over 85% appearing once. The sample taken for sequencing was peripheral blood. These receptors all stem from a woman aged 55-70 years with COVID-19, enrolled during active disease.

The CDR3 sequence: CASSSRILREKLFF. The CDR3, as DNA: TGTGCCAGCAGCTCCCGGATCTTGCGGGAAAAACTGTTTTTT. The J gene is TRBJ1-4, the V gene TRBV7-9; D not certain. CDR1 is SEHNR, CDR2 FQNEAQ, per germline (reference sequence). Trimming removed 4 bases at V and 8 bases at J, with 14 bases between. The CDR3 has 14 amino acids.

The V and J genes are TRBV9 and TRBJ1-1; TRBD1 matches at 7 bases. This CDR3 has 15 amino acids. Per germline, CDR1 SGDLS and CDR2 YYNGEE. Germline trimming cut 4 bases from V and 2 bases from J; bases unmatched to any gene: 8. CDR3 nucleotide sequence: TGTGCCAGCAGCCTCGGCGGGACAGTCAACACTGAAGCTTTCTTT. It codes for CASSLGGTVNTEAFF.

The chain has TRBV18 and TRBJ1-2; 7 bases map to TRBD1. The trim removed 2 bases at V and 3 bases at J, leaving 6 bases unmatched. Germline values: CDR1 KGHSH, CDR2 LQKENI. The CDR3 loop spans 15 amino acids. The CDR3 region has the DNA TGTGCCAGCTCACCAGAAGCAGGGGGTGACTATGGCTACACCTTC. It codes for CASSPEAGGDYGYTF.

The CDR3: CASSIETDRATRYGYTF. The CDR3 DNA reads as TGTGCCAGCAGCATAGAAACGGACAGGGCGACCCGCTATGGCTACACCTTC. V gene TRBV7-8 combines with J gene TRBJ1-2, with 8 bases identical to TRBD1. Trimming removed 5 bases from V and 4 bases from J; junction bases left unmatched: 15. CDR3 size: 17 residues. Germline CDR1 reads SGHVS; CDR2 reads FQNEAQ.

The rearrangement uses TRBV6-5 and TRBJ1-2, with 8 bases aligning to TRBD1. Trimming removed 7 bases from V and 6 bases from J; junction bases left unmatched: 7. From germline, CDR1 is MNHEY and CDR2 SVGAGI. CDR3 length: 13 residues. CDR3 region: CASNRQGTDGYTF. The CDR3 nucleotides are TGTGCCAGCAATAGACAGGGGACTGATGGCTACACCTTC.

The chain uses TRBV3-1 (or the pseudogene TRBV3-2) and TRBJ1-1; TRBD1 agrees at 9 bases. The CDR3 is made up of 15 amino acids. The V gene end was trimmed by 4 bases and the J gene end by 5 bases; junction bases not matched to a gene: 8. The V gene's germline CDR1 is LGHDT and CDR2 YNNKEL (reference sequence). This chain's CDR3 is CASSPPGQGMTEAFF. The CDR3 DNA follows: TGTGCCAGCAGCCCTCCGGGACAGGGTATGACTGAAGCTTTCTTT.

This chain connects TRBV2 to TRBJ1-4, with 10 positions matching TRBD1. V shed 6 bases, J shed 6 bases, and the junction held 7 bases outside the gene matches. Looked up from germline, CDR1 is SNHLY and CDR2 is FYNNEI. The CDR3 totals 15 residues. The CDR3 protein is CASSRTGTGDEKLFF. CDR3 DNA sequence: TGTGCCAGCAGCAGAACCGGGACAGGGGATGAAAAACTGTTTTTT.

This sequence joins TRBV28 and TRBJ1-5; TRBD1 aligns across 8 bases. Germline V gene sequence: CDR1 MDHEN, CDR2 SYDVKM. This CDR3 has 14 residues. Trimming took 5 bases from V and 7 from J; bases not matched to a gene: 7. The DNA for the CDR3 is TGTGCCAGCAGTACCGACAGGGGCAGGCAGCCCCAGCATTTT. Translated: CASSTDRGRQPQHF.

The chain links TRBV13 to TRBJ1-5; no reliable D call. The CDR3 totals 13 residues. V lost 2 bases and J lost 7, with 9 bases in between. In germline, CDR1 is PRHDT, CDR2 FYEKMQ (reference sequence). The CDR3, as DNA: TGTGCCAGCAGCTTACGGAGGGAACAGCCCCAGCATTTT. Translation gives CASSLRREQPQHF.

This clone was detected only once. The CDR3 coding sequence is TGTGCCAGCAAATTACAGGGGGCGCAGAGCTATGGCTACACCTTC. It yields the protein CASKLQGAQSYGYTF. J is TRBJ1-2 and V is TRBV6-5; 9 nucleotides match TRBD1. Germline V gives CDR1 MNHEY, CDR2 SVGAGI. The J segment lost 4 bases and the V segment lost 7 bases, leaving 10 bases of the junction unmatched. The CDR3 length is 15 residues.

J is TRBJ2-1 and V is TRBV4-3, with 12 bases that match TRBD2. Germline CDR1 is LGHNA and CDR2 is YSLEER. V lost 0 bases, J lost 7 bases, and 7 bases stayed unmatched. CDR3 size: 17 residues. The CDR3 DNA sequence: TGCGCCAGCAGCCAAGATTCCCTAGCGGGGGGGAAAAATGAGCAGTTCTTC. Its protein product is CASSQDSLAGGKNEQFF.

The chain carries TRBV12-3 or TRBV12-4 and TRBJ1-2; D might be TRBD1 (6 bases). The ends were cut back, 8 bases at V and 4 bases at J, with 14 bases in the middle. The CDR3 contains 13 residues. The chain's CDR3 is CASHDRTSYGYTF. For the CDR3, the DNA is TGTGCCAGCCACGACAGGACCAGCTATGGCTACACCTTC.

This clone occurred once. This rearrangement joins TRBV18 to TRBJ2-1, with a tentative D call TRBD1 (5 bases). V was pared by 4 bases and J by 8 bases, with 9 bases between. CDR1 and CDR2 from the germline V gene are KGHSH and LQKENI. The CDR3 has 12 amino acids. CDR3: CASSLRDDEQFF. CDR3 in DNA: TGTGCCAGCTCACTCAGGGATGATGAGCAGTTCTTC.

The genes are TRBV30 and TRBJ1-3; D unclear. Trimming removed 0 bases from V and 4 bases from J, with 7 bases in between. There are 13 residues in the CDR3. The germline V gene encodes CDR1 GTSNPN and CDR2 SVGIG (reference sequence). DNA of the CDR3: TGTGCCTGGAGTGTATCGGTCGGAAACACCATATATTTT. It specifies CAWSVSVGNTIYF. Combining the CDR3 with reference TRBV30 and TRBJ1-3 gives the whole variable domain SQTIHQWPATLVQPVGSPLSLECTVEGTSNPNLYWYRQAAGRGLQLLFYSVGIGQISSEVPQNLSASRPQDRQFILSSKKLLLSDSGFYLCAWSVSVGNTIYFGEGSWLTVV.

The chain joins TRBV30 to TRBJ1-4; no firm D call. Looked up from germline, CDR1 is GTSNPN and CDR2 is SVGIG (reference sequence). Trimming shortened V by 4 bases and J by 4 bases, and 13 bases separated the two germline ends. The CDR3 totals 14 residues. CDR3 nucleotide sequence: TGTGCCTGGATCTACCCCGGTCATAATGAAAAACTGTTTTTT. Encoded protein: CAWIYPGHNEKLFF. The full variable domain, with the rest looked up from reference TRBV30 and TRBJ1-4, is SQTIHQWPATLVQPVGSPLSLECTVEGTSNPNLYWYRQAAGRGLQLLFYSVGIGQISSEVPQNLSASRPQDRQFILSSKKLLLSDSGFYLCAWIYPGHNEKLFFGSGTQLSVL.

The chain uses TRBV6-5 and TRBJ2-7; 8 bases align to TRBD1. The J segment lost 0 bases and the V segment lost 0 bases, leaving 4 bases of the junction unmatched. The germline gives CDR1 MNHEY, CDR2 SVGAGI. The CDR3 extends over 16 amino acids. CDR3 region: CASSYSRQGSSYEQYF. CDR3 DNA sequence: TGTGCCAGCAGTTACTCGAGACAGGGGAGCTCCTACGAGCAGTACTTC.

This clone was picked up a small number of times. The chain is built from TRBV5-4 and TRBJ2-2; TRBD1 agrees at 11 bases. From germline, CDR1 is SGHNT and CDR2 YYREEE (reference sequence). There are 17 residues in the CDR3. The ends lost 4 bases at V and 4 bases at J; junction bases unmatched: 9. The CDR3 spells CASSGGQGALITGELFF. CDR3 coding DNA: TGTGCCAGCAGCGGTGGACAGGGGGCATTGATCACCGGGGAGCTGTTTTTT.

The chain combines TRBV18 with TRBJ1-1, with D uncertain. This CDR3 region has 13 residues. V lost 6 bases to trimming and J lost 5 bases, with 13 bases between them. In germline, CDR1 is KGHSH, CDR2 LQKENI. The CDR3 region has the DNA TGTGCCAGCTCGCCCACAGAGGGAACTGAAGCTTTCTTT. Translating it yields CASSPTEGTEAFF.

The chain carries TRBV30 and TRBJ2-1; D is perhaps TRBD1 (5 bases). Germline CDR1 GTSNPN, CDR2 SVGIG (reference sequence). Trimming removed 0 bases at V and 0 bases at J, with 15 bases between. This CDR3 is built from 17 residues. The CDR3 nucleotides read TGTGCCTGGAGTGTACAATCCAGGGCGAGCTCCTACAATGAGCAGTTCTTC. Its protein product is CAWSVQSRASSYNEQFF.

The V gene is TRBV6-1, the J gene TRBJ2-1; a possible D gene is TRBD1 (5 bases). Trimming left V 3 bases short and J 6 bases short, with 18 bases between. CDR3 length equals 16 residues. Germline V gene lookup returns CDR1 MNHNS and CDR2 SASEGT. The CDR3 DNA sequence: TGTGCCAGCAGTGAGGCACTGGGGCCCCAGACCAATGAGCAGTTCTTC. This gives the protein CASSEALGPQTNEQFF.

This clone has just one count. The V gene is TRBV18, the J gene TRBJ1-2; perhaps TRBD1 as D (5 bases). V was trimmed by 6 bases and J by 4 bases, leaving 18 bases between them. CDR3 length: 15 residues. Germline-derived CDR1 and CDR2 are KGHSH and LQKENI. The CDR3 is CASSGSTDSPYGYTF. Here the CDR3 DNA reads TGTGCCAGCTCCGGGAGCACCGACAGCCCCTATGGCTACACCTTC.

The rearrangement joins TRBV6-5 to TRBJ2-3; D possibly corresponds to TRBD2 (5 bases). Looked up from germline, CDR1 is MNHEY and CDR2 is SVGAGI. The CDR3 is 15 amino acids. V lost 6 bases and J 0 bases, leaving 13 bases between the germline ends. This CDR3 reads CASSHFTGSTDTQYF. The CDR3 nucleotides read TGTGCCAGCAGCCACTTCACGGGGAGCACAGATACGCAGTATTTT.

The chain uses TRBV5-8 and TRBJ2-1; 9 bases agree with TRBD2. J gave up 4 bases and V 1 base, and 6 bases lay outside the gene matches. Germline V CDR1 and CDR2: SGHTS, YDEGEE. The CDR3 loop spans 16 amino acids. This CDR3 reads CASSLRAGGSYNEQFF. The CDR3 nucleotides are TGTGCCAGCAGCTTGCGAGCGGGGGGATCTTACAATGAGCAGTTCTTC.

The V gene is TRBV7-3, the J gene TRBJ2-5, with 8 bases matching TRBD2. Germline assignment: CDR1 SGHTA and CDR2 FQGTGA. The J segment lost 5 bases and the V segment lost 3 bases, leaving 11 bases of the junction unmatched. The CDR3 covers 16 residues. CDR3 in amino acids: CASSLGNGGAVETQYF. The CDR3 nucleotides read TGTGCCAGCAGCTTGGGAAACGGGGGGGCCGTGGAGACCCAGTACTTC.

The chain employs TRBV5-1 and TRBJ1-5; 9 nucleotides line up with TRBD1. V gave up 0 bases and J gave up 5 bases; unmatched junction bases: 3. This CDR3 is 15 amino acids long. Germline assignment: CDR1 SGHRS and CDR2 YFSETQ. The CDR3, as DNA: TGCGCCAGCAGCTTGGGGGGACAGGGTGATCAGCCCCAGCATTTT. It encodes CASSLGGQGDQPQHF.

This chain joins TRBV5-1 and TRBJ2-2; weak D call: TRBD2 (5 bases). CDR1 is SGHRS and CDR2 is YFSETQ in the germline V gene. The CDR3 loop spans 14 amino acids. Trimming removed 6 bases at V and 3 bases at J, with 12 bases between. The CDR3 protein is CASMPGIYTGELFF. In DNA, the CDR3 is TGCGCCAGCATGCCCGGGATCTACACCGGGGAGCTGTTTTTT. The entire variable domain, with the rest obtained from reference TRBV5-1 and TRBJ2-2, is as follows: KAGVTQTPRYLIKTRGQQVTLSCSPISGHRSVSWYQQTPGQGLQFLFEYFSETQRNKGNFPGRFSGRQFSNSRSEMNVSTLELGDSALYLCASMPGIYTGELFFGEGSRLTVL.

The V and J genes are TRBV4-2 and TRBJ1-3; D perhaps matches TRBD1 (5 bases). CDR3 length: 13 residues. The ends were cut back, 2 bases at V and 4 bases at J, with 6 bases in the middle. Germline V gives CDR1 LGHNA, CDR2 YNFKEQ. The CDR3 loop is CASSQSGGNTIYF. CDR3 coding DNA: TGTGCCAGCAGCCAATCAGGGGGAAACACCATATATTTT.

The chain combines TRBV7-8 with TRBJ1-2, with 7 bases matching TRBD1. Germline CDR1 reads SGHVS; CDR2 reads FQNEAQ. The J segment lost 3 bases and the V segment lost 5 bases, leaving 6 bases of the junction unmatched. This CDR3 spans 14 amino acids. The CDR3 region is CASSPQDRYYGYTF. Here the CDR3 DNA reads TGTGCCAGCAGCCCACAGGACAGGTACTATGGCTACACCTTC.